One sample yielded the 28 T cell receptor beta chains listed below, sequenced in a study of blood T cell repertoires in COVID-19. Produced via immunoSEQ multiplex PCR; TCRdb's table is partial and in-frame only. The profile shows 36,000 or so clones, about nine tenths of them singletons. Sequencing was done on a sample of peripheral blood. The receptor set was obtained from a human donor in a cohort sampled during active COVID-19.

The chain links TRBV28 to TRBJ2-3; 10 bases fit TRBD1. The germline CDR1 and CDR2 sequences are MDHEN and SYDVKM. With V trimmed by 5 bases and J by 2 bases, 7 bases remained unmatched. CDR3 length equals 16 residues. The CDR3 loop is CASSLLGTGATDTQYF. The DNA of the CDR3 is TGTGCCAGCAGTCTTCTCGGGACAGGGGCCACAGATACGCAGTATTTT.

The V gene is TRBV9, the J gene TRBJ2-3, with 9 bases lining up with TRBD2. In germline, CDR1 is SGDLS, CDR2 YYNGEE. V lost 3 bases to trimming and J lost 0 bases; unmatched junction nucleotides: 8. The CDR3 covers 17 residues. The CDR3 is CASSDSGRGASTDTQYF. For the CDR3, the DNA is TGTGCCAGCAGCGATAGCGGGAGAGGGGCTAGCACAGATACGCAGTATTTT.

V and J are TRBV5-4 and TRBJ2-3; no definite D call. This CDR3 is built from 15 residues. The germline V gene has CDR1 SGHNT and CDR2 YYREEE (reference sequence). Between the trimmed V and J ends, which lost 4 bases and 0 bases, there was a span of 12 bases. CDR3 sequence (DNA): TGTGCCAGCAGCAACCGCGCCCCTAGCACAGATACGCAGTATTTT. Its translation is CASSNRAPSTDTQYF.

The rearrangement joins TRBV28 to TRBJ1-2; D ambiguous. Trimming pared 3 bases from V and 4 bases from J, leaving 6 bases between. The germline V gene has CDR1 MDHEN and CDR2 SYDVKM. The CDR3 covers 12 residues. CDR3 residues: CASSLRSYGYTF. CDR3 in DNA: TGTGCCAGCAGTTTGAGGAGCTATGGCTACACCTTC.

The chain recombines TRBV5-1 with TRBJ2-6, with 7 bases fitting TRBD1. V lost 2 bases and J lost 3; bases outside the gene matches: 11. Per the germline V gene, CDR1 is SGHRS and CDR2 is YFSETQ. The CDR3 is 18 residues long. The CDR3 DNA follows: TGCGCCAGCAGCTTCGGGTCTCGACAGGGTCTTGGGGCCAACGTCCTGACTTTC. Its protein is CASSFGSRQGLGANVLTF.

The rearrangement links TRBV4-3 to TRBJ2-3; 11 bases are a match to TRBD2. The CDR3 length is 16 residues. Germline V gene sequence: CDR1 LGHNA, CDR2 YSLEER. Trimming at V came to 2 bases and at J to 6 bases, leaving 7 bases not matched to a gene. The CDR3 bases are TGCGCCAGCAGCCAACAGATAGCGGGAGGGCCGGATACGCAGTATTTT. Translated, it gives CASSQQIAGGPDTQYF.

This clone was recorded once. This chain joins TRBV19 and TRBJ2-5; a weak D match, TRBD2 (5 bases). The V end was cut by 8 bases, the J end by 4 bases, with 14 bases between. The CDR3 length is 13 residues. Germline-derived CDR1 and CDR2 are LNHDA and SQIVND (reference sequence). The CDR3 spells CASSRFAGETQYF. DNA of the CDR3: TGTGCCAGTTCCCGTTTCGCGGGAGAGACCCAGTACTTC.

The DNA of the CDR3 is TGTGCCAGCAGCTTGAGCCGGGACAAGATATTCCTTTATGAAAAACTGTTTTTT. This sequence encodes CASSLSRDKIFLYEKLFF. The J gene is TRBJ1-4, the V gene TRBV7-9; D is possibly TRBD1 (6 bases). The germline V gene encodes CDR1 SEHNR and CDR2 FQNEAQ (reference sequence). This CDR3 is built from 18 residues. V was trimmed by 3 bases and J by 6 bases, leaving 23 bases between them.

The chain has TRBV5-6 and TRBJ1-4; TRBD1 might be the D (5 bases). V was clipped by 4 bases and J by 4 bases, with 11 bases between them. CDR3 length: 14 residues. Germline-derived CDR1 and CDR2 are SGHDT and YYEEEE. Here the CDR3 DNA reads TGTGCCAGCAGCCTAAGACAGATTAATGAAAAACTGTTTTTT. Its protein is CASSLRQINEKLFF.

This chain connects TRBV5-1 to TRBJ2-2; 7 positions agree with TRBD1. Losses at the gene ends were 2 bases for V and 5 bases for J; bases not matched to a gene: 3. The CDR3 has 14 residues. Germline V gives CDR1 SGHRS, CDR2 YFSETQ. In DNA form, the CDR3 reads TGCGCCAGCAGCTTAGGGACAGAAACCGGGGAGCTGTTTTTT. It yields the protein CASSLGTETGELFF.

The DNA of the CDR3 is TGTGCCAGCAGCTCCGACAGGGATTTTGAAAAACTGTTTTTT. It encodes CASSSDRDFEKLFF. The gene calls are TRBV7-9 and TRBJ1-4; 7 bases are shared with TRBD1. From germline, CDR1 is SEHNR and CDR2 FQNEAQ (reference sequence). The junction had 6 bases not matched to a gene; V was cut back by 4 bases and J by 7 bases. CDR3 size: 14 residues.

The CDR3 is CASSRGTGGTYGYTF. Here the CDR3 DNA reads TGTGCCAGCAGCCGAGGGACAGGGGGCACCTATGGCTACACCTTC. J is TRBJ1-2 and V is TRBV5-8; 12 nucleotides line up with TRBD1. The CDR3 runs 15 residues. V dropped 4 bases and J dropped 4; count of bases not matched to a gene: 5. In germline, CDR1 is SGHTS, CDR2 YDEGEE.

The chain joins TRBV5-1 to TRBJ2-1; D is ambiguous. This CDR3 has 13 amino acids. With 0 bases removed from V and 7 bases from J, the gap between germline ends came to 8 bases. Germline V gives CDR1 SGHRS, CDR2 YFSETQ. The CDR3 loop is CASSLGRANEQFF. CDR3 sequence (DNA): TGCGCCAGCAGCTTGGGTAGAGCTAATGAGCAGTTCTTC.

V gene TRBV18 combines with J gene TRBJ2-7; TRBD1 is a possible D gene (6 bases). There are 16 residues in the CDR3. The V gene's germline CDR1 is KGHSH and CDR2 LQKENI. V shed 3 bases and J shed 3 bases, with 18 bases lying between them. The CDR3 region is CASSPPAPQGRYEQYF. Here the CDR3 DNA reads TGTGCCAGCTCACCGCCTGCACCTCAGGGGCGCTACGAGCAGTACTTC.

J is TRBJ1-5 and V is TRBV19; 7 bases agree with TRBD1. The V and J ends lost 1 base and 3 bases, in that order; junction bases with no gene match: 6. Germline V gene lookup returns CDR1 LNHDA and CDR2 SQIVND (reference sequence). The CDR3 is 16 amino acids. The CDR3 loop reads CASSIGGDRANQPQHF. CDR3 in DNA: TGTGCCAGTAGTATAGGGGGAGACAGGGCCAATCAGCCCCAGCATTTT. The entire variable domain, with the rest obtained from reference TRBV19 and TRBJ1-5, is as follows: DGGITQSPKYLFRKEGQNVTLSCEQNLNHDAMYWYRQDPGQGLRLIYYSQIVNDFQKGDIAEGYSVSREKKESFPLTVTSAQKNPTAFYLCASSIGGDRANQPQHFGDGTRLSIL.

This clone appeared once. The V and J genes are TRBV9 and TRBJ2-6, with D possibly matching TRBD2 (5 bases). There are 14 residues in the CDR3. Germline CDR1 is SGDLS and CDR2 is YYNGEE. Trimming took 3 bases from V and 7 from J, leaving 11 bases between them. CDR3 in DNA: TGTGCCAGCAGCGCCCCTGGAGGAGCCAACGTCCTGACTTTC. Translated, it gives CASSAPGGANVLTF.

The genes are TRBV3-1 (or the pseudogene TRBV3-2) and TRBJ2-1, with 14 bases matching TRBD2. Trimming cost V 3 bases and J 7 bases; bases outside gene matches: 8. Germline values: CDR1 LGHDT, CDR2 YNNKEL (reference sequence). This CDR3 is 17 amino acids long. The CDR3 nucleotides are TGTGCCAGCAGCCAGGACGGACTAGCGGGAGGTAAAAATGAGCAGTTCTTC. It is translated as CASSQDGLAGGKNEQFF.

The chain employs TRBV5-1 and TRBJ1-4; 7 nucleotides align to TRBD1. The CDR3 is 15 residues long. V shed 0 bases, J shed 5 bases, and the junction held 4 bases outside the gene matches. The germline CDR1 and CDR2 sequences are SGHRS and YFSETQ. DNA of the CDR3: TGCGCCAGCAGCTTGGGGGGGACAGCGAATGAAAAACTGTTTTTT. Amino acids: CASSLGGTANEKLFF.

This sequence joins TRBV10-1 and TRBJ2-3; 10 bases agree with TRBD2. Trimming removed 3 bases from V and 4 bases from J; junction bases left unmatched: 4. CDR1 WNHNN and CDR2 SYGVQD come from the germline V gene (reference sequence). The CDR3 is 15 amino acids. CDR3 sequence: CASSDPAGGSDTQYF. CDR3 in DNA: TGCGCCAGCAGTGACCCAGCGGGAGGGTCAGATACGCAGTATTTT.

J is TRBJ2-1 and V is TRBV5-1; D gene uncertain. The germline V gene has CDR1 SGHRS and CDR2 YFSETQ. The CDR3 loop spans 15 amino acids. The V end was cut by 0 bases, the J end by 0 bases, with 7 bases between. The CDR3 region is CASSLGMASYNEQFF. CDR3 coding DNA: TGCGCCAGCAGCTTGGGTATGGCCTCCTACAATGAGCAGTTCTTC.

The V and J genes are TRBV18 and TRBJ2-1; 9 bases agree with TRBD2. Germline V gives CDR1 KGHSH, CDR2 LQKENI. The CDR3 loop spans 16 amino acids. Unmatched junction bases numbered 6, after V lost 3 bases and J lost 3 bases. CDR3 residues: CASSPPAAGGYNEQFF. In nucleotides, the CDR3 is TGTGCCAGCTCACCCCCGGCAGCGGGAGGCTACAATGAGCAGTTCTTC. The full variable domain, completed using reference TRBV18 and TRBJ2-1, is NAGVMQNPRHLVRRRGQEARLRCSPMKGHSHVYWYRQLPEEGLKFMVYLQKENIIDESGMPKERFSAEFPKEGPSILRIQQVVRGDSAAYFCASSPPAAGGYNEQFFGPGTRLTVL.

In nucleotides, the CDR3 is TGCAGTGCTAGTAGACTAGCGGGAGTCAGCGAGCAGTACTTC. Residues: CSASRLAGVSEQYF. V is TRBV20-1 and J is TRBJ2-7; 12 bases are a match to TRBD2. CDR3 length: 14 amino acids. Germline trimming cut 3 bases from V and 6 bases from J; bases unmatched to any gene: 6. Germline CDR1 and CDR2: DFQATT and SNEGSKA (reference sequence).

The chain employs TRBV5-1 and TRBJ1-4; 10 bases map to TRBD1. This CDR3 spans 14 amino acids. Germline CDR1 reads SGHRS; CDR2 reads YFSETQ. With 4 bases clipped from V and 7 bases from J, the junction kept 4 bases outside the gene matches. The CDR3 loop reads CASSLRTGGEKLFF. CDR3 sequence (DNA): TGCGCCAGCAGCCTCCGGACAGGGGGTGAAAAACTGTTTTTT.

The rearrangement joins TRBV5-5 to TRBJ1-1; TRBD1 matches at 8 bases. The J segment lost 6 bases and the V segment lost 5 bases, leaving 18 bases of the junction unmatched. CDR3 length: 17 amino acids. CDR1 is SGHKS, CDR2 YYEKEE, per germline (reference sequence). The CDR3 spells CASSPGQGGGKTSEAFF. The CDR3, as DNA: TGTGCCAGCAGTCCCGGACAGGGTGGGGGAAAAACCTCTGAAGCTTTCTTT. Based on the CDR3 plus reference TRBV5-5 and TRBJ1-1, the full variable domain is DAGVTQSPTHLIKTRGQQVTLRCSPISGHKSVSWYQQVLGQGPQFIFQYYEKEERGRGNFPDRFSARQFPNYSSELNVNALLLGDSALYLCASSPGQGGGKTSEAFFGQGTRLTVV.

The rearrangement links TRBV28 to TRBJ1-2, with D possibly TRBD1 on 6 matching bases. Trimming pared 6 bases from V and 7 bases from J, leaving 12 bases between. CDR1 MDHEN and CDR2 SYDVKM come from the germline V gene. The CDR3 is 12 amino acids. CDR3: CASRGGRLGYTF. CDR3 sequence (DNA): TGTGCCAGCAGGGGGGGGCGTCTTGGCTACACCTTC.

This clone was detected a few times. J is TRBJ2-2 and V is TRBV5-4; D might be TRBD1 (6 bases). The germline V gene encodes CDR1 SGHNT and CDR2 YYREEE (reference sequence). Trimming stripped 1 base from V and 1 base from J, with 8 bases between. The CDR3 extends over 15 amino acids. Here the CDR3 reads CASSLNRENTGELFF. The CDR3 DNA reads as TGTGCCAGCAGCTTGAACAGGGAGAACACCGGGGAGCTGTTTTTT. Together with reference TRBV5-4 and TRBJ2-2, the CDR3 gives the full variable domain: ETGVTQSPTHLIKTRGQQVTLRCSSQSGHNTVSWYQQALGQGPQFIFQYYREEENGRGNFPPRFSGLQFPNYSSELNVNALELDDSALYLCASSLNRENTGELFFGEGSRLTVL.

The V gene is TRBV7-8, the J gene TRBJ2-5; 7 positions match TRBD1. CDR1 is SGHVS and CDR2 is FQNEAQ in the germline V gene. The V gene end was trimmed by 7 bases and the J gene end by 7 bases; junction bases not matched to a gene: 24. The CDR3 is 18 amino acids. The CDR3 loop is CASTSPTGTNQGRATQYF. CDR3 bases: TGTGCCAGCACTTCACCGACAGGGACCAATCAAGGAAGAGCGACCCAGTACTTC. Full variable domain (outside the CDR3, taken from reference TRBV7-8 and TRBJ2-5): GAGVSQSPRYKVAKRGQDVALRCDPISGHVSLFWYQQALGQGPEFLTYFQNEAQLDKSGLPSDRFFAERPEGSVSTLKIQRTQQEDSAVYLCASTSPTGTNQGRATQYFGPGTRLLVL.

Only one count was recorded for this clone. The gene calls are TRBV7-6 and TRBJ2-1, with 8 bases matching TRBD2. The V gene's germline CDR1 is SGHVS and CDR2 FNYEAQ. V shed 4 bases and J 6 bases; nucleotides not matched to a gene: 11. This CDR3 is built from 16 residues. CDR3 amino acids: CASSSRLAGRSNEQFF. The DNA for the CDR3 is TGTGCCAGCAGCTCCAGGTTAGCGGGACGGAGCAATGAGCAGTTCTTC.